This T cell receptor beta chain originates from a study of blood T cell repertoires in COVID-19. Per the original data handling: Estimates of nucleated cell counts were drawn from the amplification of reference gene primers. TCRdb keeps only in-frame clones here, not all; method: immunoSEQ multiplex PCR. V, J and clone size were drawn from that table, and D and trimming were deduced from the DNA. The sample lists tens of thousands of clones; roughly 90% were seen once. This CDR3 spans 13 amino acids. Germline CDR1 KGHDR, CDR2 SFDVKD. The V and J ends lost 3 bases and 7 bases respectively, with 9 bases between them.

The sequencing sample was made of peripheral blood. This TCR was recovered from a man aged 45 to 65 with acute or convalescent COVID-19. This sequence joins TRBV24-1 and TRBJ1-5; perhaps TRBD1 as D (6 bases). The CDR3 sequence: CATSDTGRQPQHF. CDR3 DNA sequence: TGTGCCACCAGTGATACAGGGCGGCAGCCCCAGCATTTT.